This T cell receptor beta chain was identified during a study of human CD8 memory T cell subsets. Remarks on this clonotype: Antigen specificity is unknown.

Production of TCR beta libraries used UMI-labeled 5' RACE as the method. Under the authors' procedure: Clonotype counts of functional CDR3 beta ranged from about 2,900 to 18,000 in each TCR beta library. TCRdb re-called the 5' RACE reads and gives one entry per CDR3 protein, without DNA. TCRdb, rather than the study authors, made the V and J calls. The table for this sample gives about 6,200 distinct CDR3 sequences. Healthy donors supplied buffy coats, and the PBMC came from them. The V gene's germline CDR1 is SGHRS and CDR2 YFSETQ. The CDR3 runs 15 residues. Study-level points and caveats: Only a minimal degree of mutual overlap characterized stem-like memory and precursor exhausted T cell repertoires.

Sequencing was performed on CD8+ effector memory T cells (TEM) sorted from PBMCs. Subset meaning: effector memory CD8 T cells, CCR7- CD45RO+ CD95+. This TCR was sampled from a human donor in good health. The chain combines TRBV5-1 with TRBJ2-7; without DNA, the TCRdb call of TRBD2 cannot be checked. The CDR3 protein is CASSWGLAGAYEQYF.